Listed here are 31 T cell receptor beta chains from one sample, sequenced in a study of lymphopenia after photon versus proton radiotherapy. The assay was immunoSEQ multiplex PCR, and TCRdb's table has in-frame clones only and misses some. The sample yields fewer than 65,000 clones, around 86% seen once. Specimen: peripheral blood, collected from a patient treated with photon-based radiotherapy. Receptor source: a man aged 35-49 years with gastric cancer.

This chain links TRBV7-2 with TRBJ2-1; 7 positions match TRBD2. The germline gives CDR1 SGHTA, CDR2 FQGNSA. The CDR3 loop spans 16 amino acids. The V segment lost 4 bases and the J segment 0 bases; nucleotides outside the gene matches: 6. CDR3 DNA: TGTGCCAGCAGCTCCAGGCGGGGGAGCTCCTACAATGAGCAGTTCTTC. This encodes CASSSRRGSSYNEQFF.

The CDR3 nucleotides are TGTGCCAGCAACGCTGGACAGCCAAAAGAAGAGACCCAGTACTTC. This codes for CASNAGQPKEETQYF. The chain uses TRBV14 and TRBJ2-5; TRBD1 is a possible D gene (6 bases). V gave up 7 bases and J gave up 3 bases, with 18 bases separating them. Germline V gives CDR1 SGHDN, CDR2 FVKESK. The CDR3 has 15 residues.

The chain couples TRBV7-8 to TRBJ1-1; 7 bases fit TRBD1. The V gene end was trimmed by 3 bases and the J gene end by 4 bases; junction bases not matched to a gene: 5. Germline-derived CDR1 and CDR2 are SGHVS and FQNEAQ. The CDR3 is made up of 14 amino acids. CDR3 residues: CASSFSQGRTEAFF. Written as DNA, the CDR3 is TGTGCCAGCAGCTTTTCACAGGGGCGCACTGAAGCTTTCTTT.

The chain is built from TRBV7-8 and TRBJ2-3; a weak D match, TRBD1 (6 bases). Per the germline V gene, CDR1 is SGHVS and CDR2 is FQNEAQ. The CDR3 has 14 residues. V was cut by 5 bases and J by 2 bases, with 11 bases left in between. CDR3 region: CASSPWTDTDTQYF. In nucleotides, the CDR3 is TGTGCCAGCAGCCCTTGGACAGACACAGATACGCAGTATTTT.

This sequence joins TRBV6-4 and TRBJ1-1; the match to TRBD1 covers 10 bases. The J segment lost 3 bases and the V segment lost 5 bases, leaving 15 bases of the junction unmatched. This CDR3 has 18 amino acids. CDR1 is MRHNA, CDR2 SNTAGT, per germline. CDR3 coding DNA: TGTGCCAGCAGTCATCCGACAGGGGGCTGGCCTGGGTACACTGAAGCTTTCTTT. Translated: CASSHPTGGWPGYTEAFF.

This clone has only a few counts. The sample has other DNA sequences that encode this CDR3 too. The chain carries TRBV10-3 and TRBJ2-5; D ambiguous. This CDR3 comprises 13 residues. V was shortened by 0 bases and J by 0 bases, with 2 bases between the two germline ends. Germline V gene sequence: CDR1 ENHRY, CDR2 SYGVKD. CDR3 DNA: TGTGCCATCAGTGAGTCGAACCAAGAGACCCAGTACTTC. Protein product: CAISESNQETQYF.

V is TRBV10-3 and J is TRBJ2-5, with D possibly being TRBD1 or TRBD2 (5 bases each). Trimming pared 2 bases from V and 4 bases from J, leaving 8 bases between. There are 13 residues in the CDR3. Per germline, CDR1 ENHRY and CDR2 SYGVKD. The CDR3 protein is CAISEMRGETQYF. The CDR3 coding sequence is TGTGCCATCAGTGAGATGAGGGGAGAGACCCAGTACTTC.

CDR3 DNA: TGTGCCAGCAGTGATCCCGGCGGGGGGTCTGGAAACACCATATATTTT. This sequence encodes CASSDPGGGSGNTIYF. The V gene is TRBV2, the J gene TRBJ1-3; D may be TRBD1 (5 bases). Germline V gene lookup returns CDR1 SNHLY and CDR2 FYNNEI. CDR3 length: 16 residues. V lost 3 bases to trimming and J lost 1 base, with 13 bases between them.

This clone was counted between two and nine times. This chain connects TRBV29-1 to TRBJ1-1, with D perhaps TRBD1 (6 bases). The CDR3 is 16 residues long. V lost 6 bases and J 3 bases, leaving 23 bases between the germline ends. Looked up from germline, CDR1 is SQVTM and CDR2 is ANQGSEA. This CDR3 is CSVLGTAGQLDTEAFF. The CDR3 coding sequence is TGCAGCGTGCTAGGGACGGCAGGACAGTTGGACACTGAAGCTTTCTTT.

The CDR3, as DNA: TGTGCCAGCAGGCCTCCAGGGGGGGTCGGGGAGCTGTTTTTT. This encodes CASRPPGGVGELFF. The rearrangement links TRBV6-1 to TRBJ2-2; TRBD1 or TRBD2 may be the D gene (7 bases each). In germline, CDR1 is MNHNS, CDR2 SASEGT. Between the trimmed V and J ends, which lost 6 bases and 7 bases, there was a span of 15 bases. The CDR3 totals 14 residues.

This sequence joins TRBV11-1 and TRBJ1-6; D ambiguous. Trimming took off 7 bases at V and 6 bases at J, with 16 bases between the two ends. This CDR3 has 15 amino acids. Germline V gives CDR1 SGHAT, CDR2 FQDESV (reference sequence). The CDR3 loop is CASTPRSNPNSPLHF. Here the CDR3 DNA reads TGTGCCAGCACCCCCCGGAGCAACCCTAATTCACCCCTCCACTTT.

The chain couples TRBV30 to TRBJ1-2; D possibly corresponds to TRBD1 (6 bases). From germline, CDR1 is GTSNPN and CDR2 SVGIG (reference sequence). The CDR3 is 15 residues long. Trimming pared 2 bases from V and 2 bases from J, leaving 15 bases between. The CDR3 loop is CAWSYGQGLNYGYTF. The CDR3 nucleotides read TGTGCCTGGAGTTACGGGCAGGGGCTAAACTATGGCTACACCTTC.

This chain links TRBV19 with TRBJ1-6; tentatively, D is TRBD1 (5 bases). The germline CDR1 and CDR2 sequences are LNHDA and SQIVND (reference sequence). V shed 5 bases and J shed 0 bases, with 8 bases lying between them. The CDR3 has 15 amino acids. Here the CDR3 DNA reads TGTGCCAGTAGTCAGGGCTACTCCTATAATTCACCCCTCCACTTT. Translated, it gives CASSQGYSYNSPLHF.

In its sample, this clone was seen a few times. The V gene is TRBV7-2, the J gene TRBJ1-2; TRBD1 matches 7 bases. The CDR3 is 15 amino acids. Germline V gives CDR1 SGHTA, CDR2 FQGNSA. J lost 5 bases, V lost 1 base, and 7 bases had no gene match. The CDR3, as DNA: TGTGCCAGCAGCTTAGTTAATGACAGGGTTTATGGCTACACCTTC. Its translation is CASSLVNDRVYGYTF.

This rearrangement joins TRBV19 to TRBJ1-2; 7 bases fit TRBD1. The germline CDR1 and CDR2 sequences are LNHDA and SQIVND (reference sequence). The CDR3 sequence is 11 residues long. J gave up 6 bases and V 7 bases, and 2 bases lay outside the gene matches. The CDR3 bases are TGTGCCAGTAACAGGGGAGATGGCTACACCTTC. Amino acid sequence: CASNRGDGYTF.

The chain employs TRBV19 and TRBJ1-2; D unresolved. The V end lost 3 bases, the J end lost 4 bases, and 9 bases lay between the germline ends. CDR1 is LNHDA, CDR2 SQIVND, per germline (reference sequence). The CDR3 runs to 13 residues. The CDR3 loop reads CASSILGRYGYTF. The CDR3 DNA reads TGTGCCAGTAGTATTTTGGGTCGCTATGGCTACACCTTC.

This chain uses TRBV7-8 with TRBJ2-1; possible D gene TRBD2, 5 bases. V dropped 5 bases and J dropped 8 bases, with 13 bases sitting between them. The length of the CDR3 is 13 residues. Germline V gives CDR1 SGHVS, CDR2 FQNEAQ. The CDR3 nucleotides are TGTGCCAGCAGCCCGGGATCTCGGGATGAGCAGTTCTTC. It codes for CASSPGSRDEQFF. Together with reference TRBV7-8 and TRBJ2-1, the CDR3 gives the full variable domain: GAGVSQSPRYKVAKRGQDVALRCDPISGHVSLFWYQQALGQGPEFLTYFQNEAQLDKSGLPSDRFFAERPEGSVSTLKIQRTQQEDSAVYLCASSPGSRDEQFFGPGTRLTVL.

This chain joins TRBV11-2 and TRBJ1-1; TRBD1 is a possible D gene (5 bases). This CDR3 has 12 amino acids. V was cut by 6 bases and J by 7 bases, with 12 bases left in between. Germline V gene data show CDR1 as SGHAT and CDR2 as FQNNGV. CDR3 coding DNA: TGTGCCAGCAGGCTATTGGGGGGTGAAGCTTTCTTT. This sequence encodes CASRLLGGEAFF.

This rearrangement joins TRBV19 to TRBJ2-7; TRBD1 might be the D (5 bases). V was trimmed by 1 base and J by 0 bases, leaving 7 bases between them. The CDR3 consists of 14 residues. CDR1 is LNHDA, CDR2 SQIVND, per germline (reference sequence). The DNA for the CDR3 is TGTGCCAGTAGTATAGGGGGCCTCTCCTACGAGCAGTACTTC. Translation gives CASSIGGLSYEQYF. The full variable domain, its missing parts supplied by reference TRBV19 and TRBJ2-7, is DGGITQSPKYLFRKEGQNVTLSCEQNLNHDAMYWYRQDPGQGLRLIYYSQIVNDFQKGDIAEGYSVSREKKESFPLTVTSAQKNPTAFYLCASSIGGLSYEQYFGPGTRLTVT.

The chain couples TRBV28 to TRBJ2-4; D possibly corresponds to TRBD1 (6 bases). CDR3 size: 16 residues. Germline CDR1 and CDR2: MDHEN and SYDVKM. Trimming left V 6 bases short and J 3 bases short, with 18 bases between. The CDR3 spells CASRQQPGHFKNIQYF. DNA for the CDR3: TGTGCCAGCAGGCAACAGCCGGGACACTTCAAAAACATTCAGTACTTC.

The chain uses TRBV2 and TRBJ2-7; D tentatively fits TRBD1 or TRBD2 (6 bases each). The V gene lost 7 bases and the J gene lost 4 bases, with 23 bases spanning the gap. CDR3 length: 16 amino acids. Germline assignment: CDR1 SNHLY and CDR2 FYNNEI. The CDR3 region is CASTKGVRAGQYEQYF. The DNA for the CDR3 is TGTGCCAGCACTAAAGGGGTTAGGGCGGGACAATACGAGCAGTACTTC.

In this sample, this clone turned up once. The rearrangement links TRBV6-1 to TRBJ2-4; 9 bases match TRBD1. The CDR3 has 15 residues. Germline V gene lookup returns CDR1 MNHNS and CDR2 SASEGT. The V segment lost 7 bases and the J segment 3 bases; nucleotides outside the gene matches: 7. The DNA of the CDR3 is TGTGCCAGCACCCGGGACAGGGTTGGCAAAAACATTCAGTACTTC. This sequence encodes CASTRDRVGKNIQYF.

The V and J genes are TRBV7-2 and TRBJ1-1, with D perhaps TRBD1 (5 bases). With 7 bases removed from V and 4 bases from J, the gap between germline ends came to 16 bases. Germline assignment: CDR1 SGHTA and CDR2 FQGNSA. This CDR3 contains 14 residues. This CDR3 is CASTVPLGGTEAFF. The CDR3 nucleotides are TGTGCCAGCACCGTCCCCTTGGGGGGCACTGAAGCTTTCTTT.

In this sample, this clone turned up once. The V gene is TRBV5-4, the J gene TRBJ2-5; TRBD2 agrees at 10 bases. The CDR3 totals 15 residues. Germline CDR1 SGHNT, CDR2 YYREEE (reference sequence). V was pared by 1 base and J by 5 bases, with 5 bases of the junction left unmatched. CDR3 DNA: TGTGCCAGCAGCTTGACCAGCGGGGGGGCCGAGACCCAGTACTTC. It is translated as CASSLTSGGAETQYF.

The chain links TRBV7-2 to TRBJ1-1; the D gene is possibly TRBD1 (5 bases). CDR1 SGHTA and CDR2 FQGNSA come from the germline V gene. This CDR3 has 15 amino acids. The V end was cut by 0 bases, the J end by 2 bases, with 10 bases between. This CDR3 reads CASSLAGQINTEAFF. Here the CDR3 DNA reads TGTGCCAGCAGCTTAGCGGGGCAGATTAACACTGAAGCTTTCTTT.

The chain has TRBV7-8 and TRBJ2-2, with 8 bases identical to TRBD1. With V trimmed by 5 bases and J by 4 bases, 9 bases remained unmatched. The CDR3 spans 16 residues. Germline V gene data show CDR1 as SGHVS and CDR2 as FQNEAQ. Written as DNA, the CDR3 is TGTGCCAGCAGCAGCCGGACAGGGTTTCTCACCGGGGAGCTGTTTTTT. It is translated as CASSSRTGFLTGELFF.

The count of this clone is one. J is TRBJ2-7 and V is TRBV27; 12 bases map to TRBD1. There are 16 residues in the CDR3. With V trimmed by 5 bases and J by 3 bases, 8 bases remained unmatched. Germline lookup yields CDR1 MNHEY and CDR2 SMNVEV (reference sequence). CDR3 bases: TGTGCCAGCAGTCCCTCCGGGACAGGGGGCTACTACGAGCAGTACTTC. Its protein is CASSPSGTGGYYEQYF.

V gene TRBV6-5 combines with J gene TRBJ1-1, with D unclear. The CDR3 spans 15 residues. CDR1 is MNHEY, CDR2 SVGAGI, per germline. V was clipped by 6 bases and J by 2 bases, with 16 bases between them. CDR3 protein: CASSPFVGRNTEAFF. The CDR3 DNA reads TGTGCCAGCAGCCCCTTCGTCGGGAGAAACACTGAAGCTTTCTTT.

This chain links TRBV5-1 with TRBJ2-5, with D unresolved. The CDR3 has 15 amino acids. Trimming took 1 base from V and 5 from J, leaving 15 bases between them. CDR1 and CDR2 from the germline V gene are SGHRS and YFSETQ. The CDR3 nucleotides are TGCGCCAGCAGCTTGAATGGGGTGCGAGGCGAGACCCAGTACTTC. Translating gives CASSLNGVRGETQYF.

The V and J genes are TRBV19 and TRBJ2-3; D possibly corresponds to TRBD2 (6 bases). Trimming took 3 bases from V and 3 from J, leaving 13 bases between them. Per the germline V gene, CDR1 is LNHDA and CDR2 is SQIVND (reference sequence). The CDR3 is 15 amino acids. The CDR3, as DNA: TGTGCCAGTAGTATTTGGGTTGGGGGGACAGATACGCAGTATTTT. Translating gives CASSIWVGGTDTQYF.

The rearrangement joins TRBV7-2 to TRBJ1-2; D not resolved. CDR1 and CDR2 from the germline V gene are SGHTA and FQGNSA. The CDR3 has 12 residues. V lost 2 bases, J lost 6 bases, and 7 bases lay in between. Here the CDR3 DNA reads TGTGCCAGCAGCTTATACTGGGATGGCTACACCTTC. Translating it yields CASSLYWDGYTF.